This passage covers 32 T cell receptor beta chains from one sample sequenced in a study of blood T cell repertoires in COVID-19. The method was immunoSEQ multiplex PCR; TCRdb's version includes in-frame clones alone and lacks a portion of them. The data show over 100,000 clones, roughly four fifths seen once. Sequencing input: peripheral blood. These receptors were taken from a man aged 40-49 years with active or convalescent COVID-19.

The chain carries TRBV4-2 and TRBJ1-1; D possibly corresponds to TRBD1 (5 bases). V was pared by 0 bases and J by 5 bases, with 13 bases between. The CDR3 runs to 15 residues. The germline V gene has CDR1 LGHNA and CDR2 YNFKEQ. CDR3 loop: CASSQELQGGTEAFF. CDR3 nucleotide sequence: TGTGCCAGCAGCCAAGAGTTGCAGGGAGGGACTGAAGCTTTCTTT.

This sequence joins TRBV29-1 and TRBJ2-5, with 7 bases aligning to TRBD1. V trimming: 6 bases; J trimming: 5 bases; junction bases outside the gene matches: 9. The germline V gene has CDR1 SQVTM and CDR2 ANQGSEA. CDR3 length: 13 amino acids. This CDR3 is CSVDRQGKETQYF. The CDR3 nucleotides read TGCAGCGTCGATCGACAGGGAAAGGAGACCCAGTACTTC.

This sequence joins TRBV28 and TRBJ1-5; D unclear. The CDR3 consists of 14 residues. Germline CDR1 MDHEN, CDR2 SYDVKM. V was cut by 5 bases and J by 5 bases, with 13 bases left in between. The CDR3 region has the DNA TGTGCCAGCAGTACGAAGCCCGCCGATCAGCCCCAGCATTTT. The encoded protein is CASSTKPADQPQHF.

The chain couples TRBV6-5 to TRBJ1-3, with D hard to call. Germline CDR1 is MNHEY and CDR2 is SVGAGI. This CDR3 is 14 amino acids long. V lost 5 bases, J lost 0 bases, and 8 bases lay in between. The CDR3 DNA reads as TGTGCCAGCAGTCGCGGGAGCTCTGGAAACACCATATATTTT. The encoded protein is CASSRGSSGNTIYF.

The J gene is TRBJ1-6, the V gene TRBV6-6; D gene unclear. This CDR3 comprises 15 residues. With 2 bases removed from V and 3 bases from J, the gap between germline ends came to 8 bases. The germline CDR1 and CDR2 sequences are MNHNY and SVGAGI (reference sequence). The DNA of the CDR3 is TGTGCCAGCAGTTACGCCCAGTTCTATAATTCACCCCTCCACTTT. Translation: CASSYAQFYNSPLHF.

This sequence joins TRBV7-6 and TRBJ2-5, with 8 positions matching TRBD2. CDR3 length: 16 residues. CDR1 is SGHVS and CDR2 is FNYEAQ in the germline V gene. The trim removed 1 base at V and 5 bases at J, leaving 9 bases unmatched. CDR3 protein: CASSLEGLAVGETQYF. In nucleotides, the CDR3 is TGTGCCAGCAGCTTAGAAGGACTAGCAGTAGGGGAGACCCAGTACTTC.

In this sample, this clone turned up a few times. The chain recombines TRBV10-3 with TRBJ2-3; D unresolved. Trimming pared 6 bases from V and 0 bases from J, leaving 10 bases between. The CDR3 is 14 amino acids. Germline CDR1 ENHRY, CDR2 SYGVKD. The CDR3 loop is CAIRGAVSTDTQYF. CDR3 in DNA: TGTGCCATCAGGGGCGCCGTCAGCACAGATACGCAGTATTTT.

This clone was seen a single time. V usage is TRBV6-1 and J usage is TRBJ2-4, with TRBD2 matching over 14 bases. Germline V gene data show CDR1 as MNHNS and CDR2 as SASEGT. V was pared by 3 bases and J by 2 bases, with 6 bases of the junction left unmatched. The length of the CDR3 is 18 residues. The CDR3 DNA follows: TGTGCCAGCAGTGACCCAGGACTAGCGGGGGGCCCCAAAAACATTCAGTACTTC. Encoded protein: CASSDPGLAGGPKNIQYF.

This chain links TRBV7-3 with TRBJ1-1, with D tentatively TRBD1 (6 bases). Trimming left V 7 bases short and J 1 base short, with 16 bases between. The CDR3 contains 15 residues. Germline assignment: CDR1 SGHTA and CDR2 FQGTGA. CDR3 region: CASTKAGAENTEAFF. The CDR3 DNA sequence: TGTGCCAGCACCAAGGCAGGGGCCGAGAACACTGAAGCTTTCTTT.

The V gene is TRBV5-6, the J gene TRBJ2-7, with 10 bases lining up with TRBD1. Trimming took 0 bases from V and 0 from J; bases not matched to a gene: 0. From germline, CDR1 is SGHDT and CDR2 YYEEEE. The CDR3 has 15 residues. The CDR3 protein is CASSLGTGGSYEQYF. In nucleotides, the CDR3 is TGTGCCAGCAGCTTGGGGACAGGGGGCTCCTACGAGCAGTACTTC. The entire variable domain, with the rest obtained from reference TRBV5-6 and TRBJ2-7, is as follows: DAGVTQSPTHLIKTRGQQVTLRCSPKSGHDTVSWYQQALGQGPQFIFQYYEEEERQRGNFPDRFSGHQFPNYSSELNVNALLLGDSALYLCASSLGTGGSYEQYFGPGTRLTVT.

The CDR3 nucleotides are TGTGCCAGCAGTTACCCAGGACAGGGTTCGGAACTGTTTTTT. Protein product: CASSYPGQGSELFF. The chain joins TRBV6-6 to TRBJ1-4; TRBD1 agrees at 8 bases. The V gene end was trimmed by 2 bases and the J gene end by 12 bases; junction bases not matched to a gene: 8. This CDR3 is 14 amino acids long. Germline V gives CDR1 MNHNY, CDR2 SVGAGI (reference sequence).

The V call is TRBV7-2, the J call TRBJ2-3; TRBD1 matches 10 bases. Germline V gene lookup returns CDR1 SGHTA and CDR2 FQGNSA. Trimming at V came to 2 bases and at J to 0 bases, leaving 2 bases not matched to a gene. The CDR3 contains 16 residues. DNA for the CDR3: TGTGCCAGCAGCTTATCGGGACAGGGGAGCACAGATACGCAGTATTTT. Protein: CASSLSGQGSTDTQYF.

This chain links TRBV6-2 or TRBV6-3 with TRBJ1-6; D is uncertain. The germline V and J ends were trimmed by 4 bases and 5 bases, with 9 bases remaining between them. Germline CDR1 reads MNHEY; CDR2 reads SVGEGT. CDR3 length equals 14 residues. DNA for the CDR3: TGTGCCAGCAGTTTACGAGAGAATAATTCACCCCTCCACTTT. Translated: CASSLRENNSPLHF.

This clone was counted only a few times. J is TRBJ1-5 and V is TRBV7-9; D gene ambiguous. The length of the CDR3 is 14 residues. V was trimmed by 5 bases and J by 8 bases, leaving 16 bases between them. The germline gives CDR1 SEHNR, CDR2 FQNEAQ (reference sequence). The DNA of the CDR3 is TGTGCCAGCAGCCCGTTATCGTACTATGAGCCCCAGCATTTT. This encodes CASSPLSYYEPQHF. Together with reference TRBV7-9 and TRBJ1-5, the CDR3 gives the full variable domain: DTGVSQNPRHKITKRGQNVTFRCDPISEHNRLYWYRQTLGQGPEFLTYFQNEAQLEKSRLLSDRFSAERPKGSFSTLEIQRTEQGDSAMYLCASSPLSYYEPQHFGDGTRLSIL.

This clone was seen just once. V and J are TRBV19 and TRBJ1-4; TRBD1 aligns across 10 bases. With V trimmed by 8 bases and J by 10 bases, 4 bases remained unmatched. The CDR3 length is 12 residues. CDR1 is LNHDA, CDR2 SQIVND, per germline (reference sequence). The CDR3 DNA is TGTGCCAGTCGGGACAGGGGTCGAAAACTGTTTTTT. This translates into CASRDRGRKLFF.

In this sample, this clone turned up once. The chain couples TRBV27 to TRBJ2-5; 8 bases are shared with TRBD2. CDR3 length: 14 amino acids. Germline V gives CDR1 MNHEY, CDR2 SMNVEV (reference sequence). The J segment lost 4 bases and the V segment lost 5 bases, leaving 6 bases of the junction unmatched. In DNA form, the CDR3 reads TGTGCCAGCAGTCCAGGGACTAGGGCAGAGACCCAGTACTTC. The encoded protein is CASSPGTRAETQYF.

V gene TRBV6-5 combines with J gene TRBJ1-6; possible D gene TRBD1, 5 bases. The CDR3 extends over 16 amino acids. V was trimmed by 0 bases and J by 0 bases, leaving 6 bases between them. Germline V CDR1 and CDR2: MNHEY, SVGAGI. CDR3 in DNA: TGTGCCAGCAGTTACTCGGGGCTCTCCTATAATTCACCCCTCCACTTT. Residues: CASSYSGLSYNSPLHF.

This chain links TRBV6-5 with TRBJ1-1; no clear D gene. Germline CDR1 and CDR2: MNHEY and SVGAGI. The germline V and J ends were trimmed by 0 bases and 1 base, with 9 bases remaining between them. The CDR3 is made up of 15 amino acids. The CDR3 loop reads CASSYSSQANTEAFF. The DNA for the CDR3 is TGTGCCAGCAGTTACTCCTCCCAGGCGAACACTGAAGCTTTCTTT.

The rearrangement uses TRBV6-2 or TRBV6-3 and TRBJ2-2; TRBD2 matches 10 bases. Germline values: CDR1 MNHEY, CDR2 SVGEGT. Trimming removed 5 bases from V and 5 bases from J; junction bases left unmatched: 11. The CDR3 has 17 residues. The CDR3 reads CASSTGLAGDPTGELFF. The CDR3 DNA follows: TGTGCCAGCAGTACAGGTCTAGCGGGGGATCCAACCGGGGAGCTGTTTTTT.

The DNA of the CDR3 is TGTGCCACCGAAAACAGGGGTTCACCCCTCCACTTT. Its protein product is CATENRGSPLHF. The chain carries TRBV2 and TRBJ1-6, with 7 bases lining up with TRBD1. V was clipped by 10 bases and J by 9 bases; unmatched bases: 6. Germline CDR1 and CDR2: SNHLY and FYNNEI. The CDR3 sequence is 12 residues long.

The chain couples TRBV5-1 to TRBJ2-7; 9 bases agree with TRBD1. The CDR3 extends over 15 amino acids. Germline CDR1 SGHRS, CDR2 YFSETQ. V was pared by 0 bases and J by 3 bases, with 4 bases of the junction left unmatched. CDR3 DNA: TGCGCCAGCAGCTTGGGGGACAGGGCGAACTACGAGCAGTACTTC. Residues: CASSLGDRANYEQYF.

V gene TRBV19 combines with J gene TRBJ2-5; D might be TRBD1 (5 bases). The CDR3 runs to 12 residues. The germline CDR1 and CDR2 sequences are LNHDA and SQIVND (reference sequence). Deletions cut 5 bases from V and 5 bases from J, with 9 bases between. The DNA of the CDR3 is TGTGCCAGTAGTCAGGGTAGGGAGACCCAGTACTTC. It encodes CASSQGRETQYF.

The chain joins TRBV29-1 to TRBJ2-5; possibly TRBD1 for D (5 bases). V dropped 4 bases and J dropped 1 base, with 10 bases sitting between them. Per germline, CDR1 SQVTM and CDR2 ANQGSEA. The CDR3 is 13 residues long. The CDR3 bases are TGCAGCGTTGGACAGCGCTTCCAAGAGACCCAGTACTTC. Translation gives CSVGQRFQETQYF.

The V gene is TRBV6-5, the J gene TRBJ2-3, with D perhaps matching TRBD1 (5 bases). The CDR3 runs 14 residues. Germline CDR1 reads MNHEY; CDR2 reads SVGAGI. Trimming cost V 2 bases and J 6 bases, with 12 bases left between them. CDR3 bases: TGTGCCAGCAGTTACCCCGGCAGGGATGATACGCAGTATTTT. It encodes CASSYPGRDDTQYF.

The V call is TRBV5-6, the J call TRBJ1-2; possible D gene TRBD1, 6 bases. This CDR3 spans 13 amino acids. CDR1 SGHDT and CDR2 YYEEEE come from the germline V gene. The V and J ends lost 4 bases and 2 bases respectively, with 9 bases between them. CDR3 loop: CASSETGNYGYTF. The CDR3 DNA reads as TGTGCCAGCAGCGAGACAGGAAACTATGGCTACACCTTC.

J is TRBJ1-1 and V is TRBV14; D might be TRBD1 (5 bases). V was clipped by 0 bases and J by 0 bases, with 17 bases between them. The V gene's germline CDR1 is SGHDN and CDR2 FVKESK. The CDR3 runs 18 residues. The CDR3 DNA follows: TGTGCCAGCAGCCAAGATCAATGGGTACAGGCCATGAACACTGAAGCTTTCTTT. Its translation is CASSQDQWVQAMNTEAFF.

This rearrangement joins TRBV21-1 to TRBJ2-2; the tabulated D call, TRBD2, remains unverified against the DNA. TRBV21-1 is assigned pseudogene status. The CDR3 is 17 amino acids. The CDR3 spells CASSTRSGGKRTGELFF. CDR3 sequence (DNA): TGTGCCAGCAGCACCCGATCGGGAGGGAAAAGGACCGGGGAGCTGTTTTTT.

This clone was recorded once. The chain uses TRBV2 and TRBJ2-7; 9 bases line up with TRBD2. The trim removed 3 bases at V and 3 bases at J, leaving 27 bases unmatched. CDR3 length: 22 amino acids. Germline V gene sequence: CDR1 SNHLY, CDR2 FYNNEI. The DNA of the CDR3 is TGTGCCAGCAGTGATCCCAGAGACCTTAGTGCACTTTCTAGCGGGGATCTCTACGAGCAGTACTTC. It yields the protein CASSDPRDLSALSSGDLYEQYF. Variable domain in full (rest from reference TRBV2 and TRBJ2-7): EPEVTQTPSHQVTQMGQEVILRCVPISNHLYFYWYRQILGQKVEFLVSFYNNEISEKSEIFDDQFSVERPDGSNFTLKIRSTKLEDSAMYFCASSDPRDLSALSSGDLYEQYFGPGTRLTVT.

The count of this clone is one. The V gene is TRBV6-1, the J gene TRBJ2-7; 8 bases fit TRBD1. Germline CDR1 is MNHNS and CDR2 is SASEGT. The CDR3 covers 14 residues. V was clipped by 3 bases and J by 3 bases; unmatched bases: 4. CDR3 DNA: TGTGCCAGCAGTGAGTCCGGGACAGGCTACGAGCAGTACTTC. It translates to CASSESGTGYEQYF.

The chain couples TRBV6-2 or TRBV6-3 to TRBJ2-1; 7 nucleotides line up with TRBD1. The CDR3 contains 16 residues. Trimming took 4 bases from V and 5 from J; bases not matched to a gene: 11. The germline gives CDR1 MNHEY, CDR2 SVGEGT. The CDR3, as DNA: TGTGCCAGCAGTTTTTTATCGGGGACAGCAAACAATGAGCAGTTCTTC. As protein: CASSFLSGTANNEQFF.

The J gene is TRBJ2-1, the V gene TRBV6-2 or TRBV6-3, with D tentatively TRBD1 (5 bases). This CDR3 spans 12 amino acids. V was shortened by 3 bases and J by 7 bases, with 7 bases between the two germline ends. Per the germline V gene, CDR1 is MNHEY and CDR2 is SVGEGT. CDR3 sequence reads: CASSYKGNEQFF. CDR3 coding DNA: TGTGCCAGCAGTTATAAGGGGAATGAGCAGTTCTTC.

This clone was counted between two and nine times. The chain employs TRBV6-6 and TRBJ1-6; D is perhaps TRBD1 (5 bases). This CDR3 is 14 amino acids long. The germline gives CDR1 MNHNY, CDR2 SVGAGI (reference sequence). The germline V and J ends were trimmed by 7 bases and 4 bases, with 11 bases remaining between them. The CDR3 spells CASTFTGYNSPLHF. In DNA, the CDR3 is TGTGCCAGCACTTTCACAGGTTATAATTCACCCCTCCACTTT.